The 27 T cell receptor beta chains in this list originate from one sample, sequenced in a study of blood T cell repertoires in COVID-19. Repertoires were generated with immunoSEQ multiplex PCR, while TCRdb's copy carries only in-frame clones and drops some. Among roughly 180,000 clones, less than 90% were seen once, and the ten largest hold 2.1%. The specimen was peripheral blood. These receptors all stem from a man in his 70s with active or convalescent COVID-19.

The chain joins TRBV9 to TRBJ2-3; D uncertain. This CDR3 is 15 amino acids long. Germline CDR1 and CDR2: SGDLS and YYNGEE. The V end lost 0 bases, the J end lost 6 bases, and 14 bases lay between the germline ends. In nucleotides, the CDR3 is TGTGCCAGCAGCGTAGGCCCTAGAGCGTCCGATACGCAGTATTTT. Translated, it gives CASSVGPRASDTQYF. The whole variable domain, remainder taken from reference TRBV9 and TRBJ2-3, is DSGVTQTPKHLITATGQRVTLRCSPRSGDLSVYWYQQSLDQGLQFLIQYYNGEERAKGNILERFSAQQFPDLHSELNLSSLELGDSALYFCASSVGPRASDTQYFGPGTRLTVL.

The chain combines TRBV6-5 with TRBJ2-5, with TRBD2 identical over 13 bases. The germline V gene has CDR1 MNHEY and CDR2 SVGAGI. V trimming: 6 bases; J trimming: 9 bases; junction bases outside the gene matches: 10. This CDR3 contains 15 residues. CDR3 sequence reads: CASRTHGLAGEPQYF. The CDR3 DNA sequence: TGTGCCAGCAGAACCCACGGACTAGCGGGAGAACCCCAGTACTTC.

V gene TRBV6-4 combines with J gene TRBJ2-3, with TRBD1 as a possible D gene (7 bases). Germline V gene lookup returns CDR1 MRHNA and CDR2 SNTAGT. V shed 1 base and J shed 0 bases, with 14 bases lying between them. The CDR3 has 17 amino acids. The CDR3 here is CASSDWEDRSSTDTQYF. The CDR3 DNA follows: TGTGCCAGCAGTGACTGGGAGGACAGGTCTAGCACAGATACGCAGTATTTT.

The chain carries TRBV10-1 and TRBJ2-7; no definite D call. The ends were cut back, 2 bases at V and 5 bases at J, with 4 bases in the middle. Germline loops: CDR1 WNHNN, CDR2 SYGVQD (reference sequence). The CDR3 loop spans 11 amino acids. CDR3 loop: CASSEGHEQYF. The CDR3 DNA reads as TGCGCCAGCAGTGAGGGCCACGAGCAGTACTTC.

This chain connects TRBV5-1 to TRBJ1-1; 7 positions match TRBD1. CDR1 is SGHRS, CDR2 YFSETQ, per germline. This CDR3 has 17 residues. Trimming cost V 4 bases and J 3 bases; bases outside gene matches: 15. The CDR3 region is CASSRSPRGLRDTEAFF. The CDR3 nucleotides read TGCGCCAGCAGCCGTTCCCCTAGGGGGCTGAGGGACACTGAAGCTTTCTTT.

The CDR3 bases are TGTGCCAGCAGCTTCCTCGGGGTCGAGCAGTTCTTC. It codes for CASSFLGVEQFF. The chain joins TRBV11-2 to TRBJ2-1; TRBD2 is a possible D gene (5 bases). This CDR3 is built from 12 residues. V lost 3 bases, J lost 10 bases, and 10 bases lay in between. Germline V CDR1 and CDR2: SGHAT, FQNNGV.

V usage is TRBV19 and J usage is TRBJ1-5, with TRBD1 as a possible D gene (5 bases). V lost 3 bases and J lost 6, with 15 bases in between. Germline CDR1 and CDR2: LNHDA and SQIVND (reference sequence). The CDR3 contains 15 residues. The chain's CDR3 is CASSMGVVGGQPQHF. The CDR3 DNA sequence: TGTGCCAGTAGTATGGGGGTTGTGGGGGGTCAGCCCCAGCATTTT.

The chain couples TRBV7-9 to TRBJ2-5; D possibly corresponds to TRBD1 (7 bases). Germline V gene lookup returns CDR1 SEHNR and CDR2 FQNEAQ (reference sequence). Trimming removed 5 bases from V and 5 bases from J, with 18 bases in between. This CDR3 region has 15 residues. The CDR3 loop reads CASSPTAGGWETQYF. The CDR3 nucleotides read TGTGCCAGCAGCCCCACCGCAGGGGGGTGGGAGACCCAGTACTTC.

The V call is TRBV28, the J call TRBJ1-3, with 9 nucleotides matching TRBD1. CDR3 length equals 17 residues. The germline CDR1 and CDR2 sequences are MDHEN and SYDVKM. With 3 bases clipped from V and 3 bases from J, the junction kept 9 bases outside the gene matches. The CDR3 reads CASSLGGQGSFGNTIYF. As DNA, the CDR3 is TGTGCCAGCAGTTTGGGGGGACAGGGTTCTTTTGGAAACACCATATATTTT.

V usage is TRBV9 and J usage is TRBJ2-2, with a weak D call TRBD1 (5 bases). Germline values: CDR1 SGDLS, CDR2 YYNGEE. There are 12 residues in the CDR3. V was shortened by 2 bases and J by 13 bases, with 12 bases between the two germline ends. Written as DNA, the CDR3 is TGTGCCAGCAGCGTCTATCAGGGTGGGCTGTTTTTT. Translating it yields CASSVYQGGLFF.

J is TRBJ2-7 and V is TRBV28; 8 bases are shared with TRBD1. CDR1 is MDHEN and CDR2 is SYDVKM in the germline V gene. The CDR3 has 15 amino acids. J gave up 0 bases and V 6 bases, and 7 bases lay outside the gene matches. This CDR3 is CASSKQGGLSYEQYF. The DNA of the CDR3 is TGTGCCAGCAGCAAACAGGGGGGCCTCTCCTACGAGCAGTACTTC.

The genes are TRBV28 and TRBJ2-1, with a tentative D call TRBD2 (6 bases). This CDR3 comprises 12 residues. From germline, CDR1 is MDHEN and CDR2 SYDVKM. V lost 5 bases and J 5 bases, leaving 7 bases between the germline ends. Here the CDR3 reads CASSPGDNEQFF. The CDR3 nucleotides read TGTGCCAGCAGTCCGGGGGACAATGAGCAGTTCTTC.

The chain couples TRBV3-1 (or the pseudogene TRBV3-2) to TRBJ1-3; D unclear. From germline, CDR1 is LGHDT and CDR2 YNNKEL (reference sequence). CDR3 length: 15 amino acids. Trimming shortened V by 0 bases and J by 4 bases, and 10 bases separated the two germline ends. Written as DNA, the CDR3 is TGTGCCAGCAGCCAAGAACGCGTTTCGGGAAACACCATATATTTT. Translating it yields CASSQERVSGNTIYF.

The chain couples TRBV19 to TRBJ1-4; a weak D match, TRBD1 (5 bases). The CDR3 covers 12 residues. V was shortened by 6 bases and J by 17 bases, with 19 bases between the two germline ends. Germline V gene sequence: CDR1 LNHDA, CDR2 SQIVND (reference sequence). CDR3 loop: CASSQGPSIKFF. DNA for the CDR3: TGTGCCAGTAGCCAGGGCCCCTCTATCAAATTTTTT.

The gene calls are TRBV2 and TRBJ2-5, with TRBD1 identical over 7 bases. The junction had 8 bases not matched to a gene; V was cut back by 7 bases and J by 0 bases. Looked up from germline, CDR1 is SNHLY and CDR2 is FYNNEI. The CDR3 sequence is 15 residues long. The CDR3 DNA reads TGTGCCAGCACTCAACAGGGGTTGTACCAAGAGACCCAGTACTTC. Translating it yields CASTQQGLYQETQYF. The full variable domain, with the rest looked up from reference TRBV2 and TRBJ2-5, is EPEVTQTPSHQVTQMGQEVILRCVPISNHLYFYWYRQILGQKVEFLVSFYNNEISEKSEIFDDQFSVERPDGSNFTLKIRSTKLEDSAMYFCASTQQGLYQETQYFGPGTRLLVL.

This chain connects TRBV18 to TRBJ2-3, with 10 bases identical to TRBD2. The CDR3 loop spans 15 amino acids. The trim removed 4 bases at V and 3 bases at J, leaving 4 bases unmatched. The germline V gene has CDR1 KGHSH and CDR2 LQKENI. Here the CDR3 DNA reads TGTGCCAGCTCACAACTTAGCGGGGGGACAGATACGCAGTATTTT. It codes for CASSQLSGGTDTQYF.

The rearrangement links TRBV19 to TRBJ1-4; D ambiguous. There are 12 residues in the CDR3. Per the germline V gene, CDR1 is LNHDA and CDR2 is SQIVND (reference sequence). The V end was cut by 2 bases, the J end by 7 bases, with 5 bases between. The CDR3 region has the DNA TGTGCCAGTAGTATAAAGAGTGAAAAACTGTTTTTT. The encoded protein is CASSIKSEKLFF.

The J gene is TRBJ2-3, the V gene TRBV9, with D perhaps matching TRBD2 (6 bases). CDR1 is SGDLS, CDR2 YYNGEE, per germline. Deletions cut 0 bases from V and 4 bases from J, with 6 bases between. This CDR3 spans 13 amino acids. The CDR3 coding sequence is TGTGCCAGCAGCGTAGCGGGAGCAGATACGCAGTATTTT. Amino acid sequence: CASSVAGADTQYF.

The CDR3 DNA follows: TGCAGCGTAGCCACAGGGGCCGGGGAGCTGTTTTTT. It specifies CSVATGAGELFF. The genes are TRBV29-1 and TRBJ2-2; 7 bases map to TRBD1. After removal of 6 bases from V and 6 bases from J, the junction contained 4 bases not matched to a gene. The CDR3 extends over 12 amino acids. Per germline, CDR1 SQVTM and CDR2 ANQGSEA.

V gene TRBV29-1 combines with J gene TRBJ2-5, with TRBD2 identical over 7 bases. The CDR3 is 13 amino acids. V gave up 7 bases and J gave up 2 bases; unmatched junction bases: 7. Germline V CDR1 and CDR2: SQVTM, ANQGSEA. CDR3 protein: CSALGGGQETQYF. CDR3 nucleotide sequence: TGCAGCGCTTTGGGGGGGGGTCAAGAGACCCAGTACTTC.

The chain carries TRBV5-5 and TRBJ2-5; D may be TRBD2 (5 bases). Germline V gene lookup returns CDR1 SGHKS and CDR2 YYEKEE (reference sequence). The CDR3 loop spans 13 amino acids. The V gene lost 4 bases and the J gene lost 3 bases, with 10 bases spanning the gap. The chain's CDR3 is CASSLRGEETQYF. CDR3 coding DNA: TGTGCCAGCAGCCTCCGGGGAGAAGAGACCCAGTACTTC. Supplemented by reference TRBV5-5 and TRBJ2-5, the full variable domain reads DAGVTQSPTHLIKTRGQQVTLRCSPISGHKSVSWYQQVLGQGPQFIFQYYEKEERGRGNFPDRFSARQFPNYSSELNVNALLLGDSALYLCASSLRGEETQYFGPGTRLLVL.

The genes are TRBV28 and TRBJ2-5, with 10 positions matching TRBD2. Per germline, CDR1 MDHEN and CDR2 SYDVKM. V was pared by 6 bases and J by 9 bases, with 16 bases of the junction left unmatched. The CDR3 extends over 16 amino acids. The CDR3 loop is CASSRLGLAGEVAQYF. For the CDR3, the DNA is TGTGCCAGCAGCCGGCTCGGGCTAGCGGGAGAGGTGGCCCAGTACTTC.

J is TRBJ2-2 and V is TRBV28; 14 bases fit TRBD2. CDR1 and CDR2 (germline): MDHEN, SYDVKM. This CDR3 comprises 17 residues. J was trimmed by 6 bases and V by 6 bases; bases with no gene match: 9. CDR3 amino acids: CASRTRLAGGAAGELFF. CDR3 bases: TGTGCCAGCAGGACACGACTAGCGGGAGGGGCGGCCGGGGAGCTGTTTTTT.

This chain links TRBV27 with TRBJ2-2; 7 bases align to TRBD1. Trimming at V came to 6 bases and at J to 4 bases, leaving 8 bases not matched to a gene. The CDR3 totals 15 residues. The germline V gene encodes CDR1 MNHEY and CDR2 SMNVEV (reference sequence). For the CDR3, the DNA is TGTGCCAGCAGCCAAAGGGACAGAGGCACCGGGGAGCTGTTTTTT. Translation gives CASSQRDRGTGELFF.

This clone came up a few times. V gene TRBV7-2 combines with J gene TRBJ1-1, with 8 nucleotides matching TRBD1. Losses at the gene ends were 3 bases for V and 4 bases for J; bases not matched to a gene: 10. The CDR3 consists of 16 residues. Germline CDR1 is SGHTA and CDR2 is FQGNSA. This CDR3 is CASSFYGQGGFTEAFF. CDR3 nucleotide sequence: TGTGCCAGCAGCTTCTATGGACAGGGCGGGTTCACTGAAGCTTTCTTT. The complete variable domain, with remaining parts taken from reference TRBV7-2 and TRBJ1-1, reads GAGVSQSPSNKVTEKGKDVELRCDPISGHTALYWYRQSLGQGLEFLIYFQGNSAPDKSGLPSDRFSAERTGGSVSTLTIQRTQQEDSAVYLCASSFYGQGGFTEAFFGQGTRLTVV.

As DNA, the CDR3 is TGCGCCAGCAGCCAAGGACATAGCGGAACGTACCAAGAGACCCAGTACTTC. Protein: CASSQGHSGTYQETQYF. The rearrangement joins TRBV4-3 to TRBJ2-5; a weak D match, TRBD2 (6 bases). The CDR3 has 17 residues. Germline lookup yields CDR1 LGHNA and CDR2 YSLEER. The V end was cut by 1 base, the J end by 0 bases, with 15 bases between.

The genes are TRBV5-1 and TRBJ1-6; D is uncertain. Trimming took 4 bases from V and 7 from J, leaving 15 bases between them. This CDR3 region has 15 residues. Germline CDR1 and CDR2: SGHRS and YFSETQ. CDR3 nucleotide sequence: TGCGCCAGCAGCACGGACCCTTCGGGGAATTCACCCCTCCACTTT. It codes for CASSTDPSGNSPLHF.